These 25 T cell receptor beta chains were sequenced from one sample in a study of blood T cells in healthy people across ages. Together with a sample-barcoded 5' primer, a J-beta primer mix was included in a second PCR lasting roughly 6 to 12 cycles. TCRdb fed the 5' RACE reads into MiXCR, producing one record per CDR3 protein. Altogether roughly 680,000 distinct CDR3 sequences are present, around 50% being singletons, with the ten largest covering less than 15%. The specimen was blood. These receptors all stem from a woman older than 75 in good health.

J is TRBJ2-2 and V is TRBV20-1; 12 positions match TRBD2. CDR1 and CDR2 from the germline V gene are DFQATT and SNEGSKA (reference sequence). The trim removed 5 bases at V and 5 bases at J, leaving 9 bases unmatched. This CDR3 is built from 16 residues. CDR3: CSAPGLAGRGTGELFF. The CDR3 bases are TGCAGTGCTCCCGGACTAGCGGGGCGAGGAACCGGGGAGCTGTTTTTT.

The rearrangement links TRBV29-1 to TRBJ2-1; D call uncertain. This CDR3 is built from 13 residues. Looked up from germline, CDR1 is SQVTM and CDR2 is ANQGSEA. This CDR3 reads CMGIELNGETQFF. The DNA of the CDR3 is TGCATGGGGATAGAGCTCAACGGAGAGACCCAGTTCTTC.

About this clonotype: Lacking the conserved final phenylalanine or tryptophan, this CDR3 likely reflects a read error. V gene TRBV20-1 combines with J gene TRBJ1-5; a weak D match, TRBD1 (5 bases). The CDR3 is made up of 15 amino acids. The V end lost 3 bases, the J end lost 7 bases, and 19 bases lay between the germline ends. Per the germline V gene, CDR1 is DFQATT and CDR2 is SNEGSKA (reference sequence). The CDR3 region has the DNA TGCAGTGCTAGTTCTTGGCAGGGTCTGAAGCAGCCCCAGCATCTT. It codes for CSASSWQGLKQPQHL.

The chain is built from TRBV29-1 and TRBJ2-5; D might be TRBD2 (6 bases). CDR1 is SQVTM and CDR2 is ANQGSEA in the germline V gene. This CDR3 has 12 residues. V shed 5 bases and J shed 2 bases, with 9 bases lying between them. The chain's CDR3 is CSVLGGQETQYF. DNA for the CDR3: TGCAGCGTTTTGGGGGGACAAGAGACCCAGTACTTC.

This clonotype was recorded at least ten times. The chain joins TRBV7-2 to TRBJ2-3; TRBD2 matches 8 bases. Germline V CDR1 and CDR2: SGHTA, FQGNSA. This CDR3 comprises 17 residues. The J segment lost 3 bases and the V segment lost 3 bases, leaving 11 bases of the junction unmatched. The CDR3 region has the DNA TGTGCCAGCAGCTTTCTCCGGGGGGGCCGGTTGACAGATACGCAGTATTTT. As protein: CASSFLRGGRLTDTQYF.

This sequence joins TRBV12-5 and TRBJ2-7, with TRBD1 as a possible D gene (6 bases). V was shortened by 5 bases and J by 7 bases, with 15 bases between the two germline ends. The CDR3 runs 13 residues. CDR1 LGHNT and CDR2 FRNRAP come from the germline V gene. DNA of the CDR3: TGTGCTAGTGGTCCCCCCCAGGGGTCGGAGCAGTACTTC. It encodes CASGPPQGSEQYF.

Turning to this clonotype: With a much larger clone just one base away, this may be a read error. The gene calls are TRBV12-3 or TRBV12-4 and TRBJ2-5; possibly TRBD2 for D (6 bases). Trimming took off 1 base at V and 11 bases at J, with 14 bases between the two ends. This CDR3 comprises 13 residues. As DNA, the CDR3 is TGTGCCAGCAGTTTAGGGACTCCGGGGGAGCAGTACTTC. It is translated as CASSLGTPGEQYF.

This clonotype was seen at least ten times. V is TRBV20-1 and J is TRBJ2-1; 11 bases agree with TRBD2. The CDR3 has 16 amino acids. The J segment lost 7 bases and the V segment lost 3 bases, leaving 11 bases of the junction unmatched. Looked up from germline, CDR1 is DFQATT and CDR2 is SNEGSKA (reference sequence). The CDR3 loop is CSARRGLAGTPNEQFF. In nucleotides, the CDR3 is TGCAGTGCTAGGCGAGGACTAGCGGGCACACCTAATGAGCAGTTCTTC.

As to this clonotype: At one of its ends the junction is not consistent with the germline gene, which may arise from a read error. The chain joins TRBV27 to TRBJ1-4; no reliable D call. The CDR3 is 15 amino acids. CDR1 and CDR2 (germline): MNHEY, SMNVEV (reference sequence). The CDR3 DNA follows: TGTGCCAGCAGTCCCCTCGGGCCAACTAATAAAAAACTGTTTTTT. Amino acid sequence: CASSPLGPTNKKLFF.

Comment on this clonotype: A read error is possible here, since a much larger clone lies one base away. The chain employs TRBV29-1 and TRBJ2-6; unclear D gene. The length of the CDR3 is 15 residues. V was trimmed by 4 bases and J by 0 bases, leaving 10 bases between them. The germline gives CDR1 SQVTM, CDR2 ANQGSEA. As DNA, the CDR3 is TGCAGCGTTGTCCGGGTCGCCTCTGGGGCCAACGTCCTGACTTTC. This encodes CSVVRVASGANVLTF.

To note about this clonotype: A much more abundant neighbour one base away suggests this may be a read error. The V gene is TRBV7-2, the J gene TRBJ2-1; 8 nucleotides line up with TRBD2. J gave up 0 bases and V 4 bases, and 8 bases lay outside the gene matches. The CDR3 has 17 residues. In germline, CDR1 is SGHTA, CDR2 FQGNSA. DNA of the CDR3: TGTGCCAGCAGCTCATGGATTAGCGGGAACTCCTACAATGAGCAGTTCTTC. Translated, it gives CASSSWISGNSYNEQFF.

There are a few counts of this clonotype. The chain carries TRBV7-9 and TRBJ1-1, with D uncertain. The CDR3 covers 12 residues. Germline V gives CDR1 SEHNR, CDR2 FQNEAQ (reference sequence). The V end was cut by 0 bases, the J end by 8 bases, with 7 bases between. The CDR3 DNA follows: TGTGCCAGCAGCTTAGCGGCGATCGAAGCTTTCTTT. Its translation: CASSLAAIEAFF. Drawing the rest from reference TRBV7-9 and TRBJ1-1, the complete variable domain is DTGVSQNPRHKITKRGQNVTFRCDPISEHNRLYWYRQTLGQGPEFLTYFQNEAQLEKSRLLSDRFSAERPKGSFSTLEIQRTEQGDSAMYLCASSLAAIEAFFGQGTRLTVV.

This clonotype was seen many times. The chain is built from TRBV27 and TRBJ2-1; D possibly uses TRBD1 or TRBD2 (5 bases each). The CDR3 extends over 14 amino acids. Per germline, CDR1 MNHEY and CDR2 SMNVEV (reference sequence). V was shortened by 4 bases and J by 5 bases, with 12 bases between the two germline ends. CDR3 protein: CASSSRGRNNEQFF. The CDR3 nucleotides read TGTGCCAGCAGTTCCCGGGGCCGCAACAATGAGCAGTTCTTC.

The rearrangement links TRBV7-2 to TRBJ2-7; D uncertain. The CDR3 sequence is 14 residues long. CDR1 SGHTA and CDR2 FQGNSA come from the germline V gene. With 4 bases removed from V and 0 bases from J, the gap between germline ends came to 10 bases. The CDR3 bases are TGTGCCAGCAGCTCCCACATAGCCTCCTACGAGCAGTACTTC. This codes for CASSSHIASYEQYF.

V and J are TRBV29-1 and TRBJ1-1; 8 nucleotides line up with TRBD1. Germline V gives CDR1 SQVTM, CDR2 ANQGSEA. V shed 5 bases, J shed 6 bases, and the junction held 5 bases outside the gene matches. CDR3 length: 12 residues. The CDR3 nucleotides are TGCAGCGTTCGGACAGGGTTCCCTGAAGCTTTCTTT. It yields the protein CSVRTGFPEAFF.

V gene TRBV5-1 combines with J gene TRBJ1-1; a possible D gene is TRBD1 (6 bases). Germline-derived CDR1 and CDR2 are SGHRS and YFSETQ. This CDR3 is built from 14 residues. V dropped 3 bases and J dropped 6 bases, with 15 bases sitting between them. The CDR3 DNA reads TGCGCCAGCAGCTCAGGGGAGGGGACCGCTGAAGCTTTCTTT. This codes for CASSSGEGTAEAFF.

This clonotype has a single count. Given a much more abundant clone one base away, this may be a read error. The V call is TRBV2, the J call TRBJ2-5; D unresolved. The DNA end is more similar to TRBJ2-7, so the J call may be wrong. This CDR3 spans 11 amino acids. Germline CDR1 and CDR2: SNHLY and FYNNEI. DNA for the CDR3: TGTGCCAGCAGTGAAGACTGCGAGCAGTACTTC. Protein: CASSEDCEQYF.

This clonotype has only a few counts. The chain couples TRBV7-2 to TRBJ1-4, with a tentative D call TRBD1 (5 bases). Germline V gives CDR1 SGHTA, CDR2 FQGNSA. Deletions cut 5 bases from V and 0 bases from J, with 16 bases between. The CDR3 is 17 residues long. The CDR3 protein is CASSPHDLQATNEKLFF. CDR3 nucleotides: TGTGCCAGCAGCCCCCACGATTTACAGGCAACTAATGAAAAACTGTTTTTT.

The CDR3 here is CSVGGVFAGQPQHF. In DNA form, the CDR3 reads TGCAGTGTGGGAGGGGTGTTTGCAGGGCAGCCCCAGCATTTT. The V and J genes are TRBV20-1 and TRBJ1-5; a weak D match, TRBD1 (5 bases). Germline V gives CDR1 DFQATT, CDR2 SNEGSKA (reference sequence). The CDR3 covers 14 residues. The germline V and J ends were trimmed by 7 bases and 7 bases, with 20 bases remaining between them.

This chain uses TRBV20-1 with TRBJ1-2; D not certain. CDR3 length equals 10 residues. CDR1 and CDR2 from the germline V gene are DFQATT and SNEGSKA (reference sequence). V was pared by 6 bases and J by 5 bases, with 7 bases between. CDR3 bases: TGCAGTGCCATCATATATGGCTACACCTTC. Translating gives CSAIIYGYTF.

The CDR3 bases are TGCAGTGCTAGAGATCGACGGGTAGGCTCCTACAATGAGCAGTTCTTC. Amino acids: CSARDRRVGSYNEQFF. The rearrangement joins TRBV20-1 to TRBJ2-1; D not certain. The CDR3 has 16 residues. CDR1 is DFQATT and CDR2 is SNEGSKA in the germline V gene (reference sequence). V lost 0 bases and J 0 bases, leaving 12 bases between the germline ends.

This clonotype was detected ten times or more. The chain carries TRBV4-2 and TRBJ2-1, with 11 bases lining up with TRBD2. Losses at the gene ends were 4 bases for V and 4 bases for J; bases not matched to a gene: 6. Germline V gene data show CDR1 as LGHNA and CDR2 as YNFKEQ. The CDR3 length is 16 residues. The CDR3 is CASSRTSGGLYNEQFF. The CDR3 coding sequence is TGTGCCAGCAGCCGCACTAGCGGGGGCCTTTACAATGAGCAGTTCTTC.

The V call is TRBV20-1, the J call TRBJ2-7; D call uncertain. Trimming removed 0 bases at V and 5 bases at J, with 11 bases between. CDR1 is DFQATT, CDR2 SNEGSKA, per germline (reference sequence). There are 13 residues in the CDR3. The CDR3 loop reads CSAREGGTDEQYF. The CDR3 bases are TGCAGTGCTAGAGAAGGTGGCACAGACGAGCAGTACTTC.

Turning to this clonotype: Mismatch with germline at one junction end may stem from a read error. The rearrangement links TRBV2 to TRBJ1-2; 7 positions match TRBD1. Germline V gene data show CDR1 as SNHLY and CDR2 as FYNNEI. This CDR3 has 13 amino acids. CDR3 in DNA: TGTGCCGGCAGCGCAGACAGGGTAAATGGCTACACCTTC. Its translation is CAGSADRVNGYTF.

The rearrangement joins TRBV29-1 to TRBJ2-5, with a possible D match to TRBD1 (6 bases). The V end lost 2 bases, the J end lost 2 bases, and 15 bases lay between the germline ends. The germline V gene encodes CDR1 SQVTM and CDR2 ANQGSEA. CDR3 length equals 15 residues. CDR3 nucleotides: TGCAGCGTTGAACCCGGGACAACCCCACAAGAGACCCAGTACTTC. Translating gives CSVEPGTTPQETQYF.